This T cell receptor (beta chain) was captured in a study of T cells in Graves' hyperthyroidism and ophthalmopathy. Turning to the study itself: Any treatment followed the collection of peripheral blood at initial diagnosis.

Of note for this clonotype: Its antigen is not known.

Participants, patients aged 18 to 65, had newly diagnosed hyperthyroidism with a duration under 2 months. Isolation of PBMCs was performed on about 9.9 ml fresh peripheral blood. Broader study findings: Separating ophthalmopathy from stable hyperthyroidism was achieved by a 13 V-J model.

This CDR3 has 15 residues. Germline V lookup: CDR1 SNHLY, CDR2 FYNNEI. The V end was cut by 1 base, the J end by 3 bases, with 13 bases between. Template material for amplifying TCR beta CDR3 regions consisted of RNA transcripts. The TCR CDR3 was amplified in a first-round RT-PCR using the HTBI primer set. TCRdb ran MiXCR on the multiplex PCR reads and lists one entry per CDR3 protein. The sample includes about 720,000 distinct CDR3 sequences, around 17% of them seen just once. Sequencing was carried out using blood. V is TRBV2 and J is TRBJ2-7, with D uncertain. This TCR was recovered from a man between 18 and 29 years old with Graves' hyperthyroidism. In DNA, the CDR3 is TGTGCCAGCAGTGAAGTCCAGCTCTTACGCTACGAGCAGTACTTC. It codes for CASSEVQLLRYEQYF.